The rows below give T cell receptor beta chains drawn from one sample of a study of monozygotic twins with inflammatory bowel disease. TCRdb reanalyzed the 5' RACE reads, giving one entry per CDR3 protein sequence and no DNA. The sample's table shows more than 110,000 distinct CDR3 sequences. Sequenced: blood. These receptors were taken from a human donor with ulcerative colitis or Crohn's disease, or a healthy co-twin of an affected twin (not recorded which). Each CDR3 is given with its conserved first and last residue.

TRBJ1-2,13,TRBV20-1,CSAECDMDYGYTF
TRBJ2-1,13,TRBV10-1,CASSEQKRNEQFF
TRBJ2-7,14,TRBV29-1,CSVESWQGSVEQYF
TRBJ1-6,15,TRBV9,CASSVDWGFDSPLHF
TRBJ2-3,16,TRBV5-1,CASSPGGLAGADTQYF
TRBJ2-5,14,TRBV7-2,CASSPNRLQETQYF
TRBJ2-3,15,TRBV4-3,CASSQGQVSTDTQYF
TRBJ2-2,16,TRBV4-1,CASSQDWRGGTGELFF
TRBJ2-3,14,TRBV7-9,CASSWVSFPDTQYF
TRBJ2-2,13,TRBV6-1,CASSDSGAGELFF
TRBJ2-1,11,TRBV12-3/TRBV12-4,CASSSVGPPFF
TRBJ2-3,14,TRBV4-2,CASSQDRQVDTQYF
TRBJ2-6,17,TRBV15,CATSRGDSGSGANVLTF
TRBJ2-7,14,TRBV19,CASSIVSGPYEQYF
TRBJ1-1,11,TRBV29-1,CSPVYGPEAFF
TRBJ1-1,14,TRBV7-9,CASSIQGAVSEAFF
TRBJ2-5,17,TRBV5-1,CASSLSLLAEYQETQYF
TRBJ2-5,15,TRBV12-3/TRBV12-4,CASSPGRTGQETQYF
TRBJ2-3,14,TRBV14,CASSHRQGTDTQYF
TRBJ2-2,14,TRBV18,CASSLFGPTGELFF
TRBJ2-4,14,TRBV29-1,CSVKGAGVKNIQYF
TRBJ1-5,16,TRBV12-3/TRBV12-4,CASSSDRPNSNQPQHF
TRBJ1-5,17,TRBV7-8,CASTNFRTGDSNQPQHF
TRBJ2-7,16,TRBV5-1,CASSPLGKTGSYEQYF
TRBJ1-1,14,TRBV5-5,CASSLLTGDTEAFF
TRBJ1-1,11,TRBV29-1,CSVRQTSEAFF
TRBJ1-2,16,TRBV5-1,CASSFSQGQGTYGYTF
TRBJ1-3,19,TRBV11-2,CASSLRSISGQGVGNTIYF
TRBJ2-1,14,TRBV20-1,CSALPRDYYNEQFF
TRBJ2-1,16,TRBV7-8,CASSWGQGVSYNEQFF
TRBJ1-6,16,TRBV7-6,CASSLGSRIDNSPLHF
TRBJ1-1,16,TRBV4-3,CASSQRGTRANTEAFF
TRBJ2-2,18,TRBV5-4,CASSPRLAGGGNTGELFF
TRBJ1-2,16,TRBV12-3/TRBV12-4,CASSSGDRGRNRGYTF
TRBJ2-7,19,TRBV14,CASSFGLAGGPLTSYEQYF